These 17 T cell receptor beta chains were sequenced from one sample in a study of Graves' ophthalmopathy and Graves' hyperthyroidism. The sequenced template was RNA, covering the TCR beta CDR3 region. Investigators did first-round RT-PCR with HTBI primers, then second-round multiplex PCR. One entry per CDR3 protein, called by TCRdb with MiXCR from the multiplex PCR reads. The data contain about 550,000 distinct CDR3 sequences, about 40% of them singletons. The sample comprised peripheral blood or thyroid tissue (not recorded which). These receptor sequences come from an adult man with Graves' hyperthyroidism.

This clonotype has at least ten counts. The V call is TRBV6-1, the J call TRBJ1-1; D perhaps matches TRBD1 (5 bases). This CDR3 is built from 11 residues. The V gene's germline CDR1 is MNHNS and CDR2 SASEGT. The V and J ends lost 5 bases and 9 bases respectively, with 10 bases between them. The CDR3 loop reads CASSRDQKAFF. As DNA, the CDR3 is TGTGCCAGCAGTCGGGACCAGAAAGCTTTCTTT.

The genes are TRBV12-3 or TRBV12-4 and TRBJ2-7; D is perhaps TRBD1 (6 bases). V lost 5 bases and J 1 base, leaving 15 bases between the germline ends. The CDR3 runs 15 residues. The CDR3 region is CASSGTDRLSYEQYF. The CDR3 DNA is TGTGCCAGCAGTGGGACGGACAGATTATCCTACGAGCAGTACTTC.

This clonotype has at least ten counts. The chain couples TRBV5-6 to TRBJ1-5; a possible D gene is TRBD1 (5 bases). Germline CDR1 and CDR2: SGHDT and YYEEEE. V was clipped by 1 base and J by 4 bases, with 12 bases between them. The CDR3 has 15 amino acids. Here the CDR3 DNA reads TGTGCCAGCAGCTTGCAGGGCCCACTGAATCAGCCCCAGCATTTT. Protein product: CASSLQGPLNQPQHF.

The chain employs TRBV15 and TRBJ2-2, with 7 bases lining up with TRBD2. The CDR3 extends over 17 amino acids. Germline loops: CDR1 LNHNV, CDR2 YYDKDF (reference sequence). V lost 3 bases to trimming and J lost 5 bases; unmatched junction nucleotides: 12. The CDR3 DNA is TGTGCCACCAGCAGGGCGGGCGGACTAGGGGAAACCGGGGAGCTGTTTTTT. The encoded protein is CATSRAGGLGETGELFF.

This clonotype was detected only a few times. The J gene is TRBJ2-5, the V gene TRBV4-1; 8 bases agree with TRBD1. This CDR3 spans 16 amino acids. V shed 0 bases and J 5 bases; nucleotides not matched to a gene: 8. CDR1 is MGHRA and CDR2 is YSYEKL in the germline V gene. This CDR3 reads CASSQESQGARETQYF. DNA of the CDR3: TGCGCCAGCAGCCAAGAATCGCAGGGGGCGCGGGAGACCCAGTACTTC.

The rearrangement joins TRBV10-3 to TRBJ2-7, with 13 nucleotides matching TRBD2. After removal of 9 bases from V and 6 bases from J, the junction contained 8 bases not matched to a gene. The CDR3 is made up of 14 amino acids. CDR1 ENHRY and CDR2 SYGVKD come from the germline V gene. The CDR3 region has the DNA TGTGCCATAAGAGATGGACTAGCGGGAGCCGAGCAGTACTTC. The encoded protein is CAIRDGLAGAEQYF.

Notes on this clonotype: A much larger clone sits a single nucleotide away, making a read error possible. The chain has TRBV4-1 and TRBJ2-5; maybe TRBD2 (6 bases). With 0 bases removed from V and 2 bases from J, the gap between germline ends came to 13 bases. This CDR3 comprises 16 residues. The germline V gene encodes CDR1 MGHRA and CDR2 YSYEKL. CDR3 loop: CASSQDGPGVQETQYF. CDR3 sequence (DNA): TGCGCCAGCAGCCAAGATGGGCCGGGGGTGCAAGAGACCCAGTACTTC.

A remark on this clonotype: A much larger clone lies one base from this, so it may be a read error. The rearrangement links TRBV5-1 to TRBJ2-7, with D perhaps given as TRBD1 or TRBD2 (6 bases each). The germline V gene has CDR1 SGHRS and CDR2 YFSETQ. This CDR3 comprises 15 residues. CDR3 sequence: CASSLEAGDFYGQYF. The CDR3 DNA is TGCGCCAGCAGCTTGGAGGCAGGGGACTTCTACGGGCAGTACTTC.

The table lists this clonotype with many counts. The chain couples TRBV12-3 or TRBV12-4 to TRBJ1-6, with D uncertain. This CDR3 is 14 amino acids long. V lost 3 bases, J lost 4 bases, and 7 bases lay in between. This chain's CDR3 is CASSFLQYNSPLHF. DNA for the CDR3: TGTGCCAGCAGTTTTCTGCAGTATAATTCACCCCTCCACTTT.

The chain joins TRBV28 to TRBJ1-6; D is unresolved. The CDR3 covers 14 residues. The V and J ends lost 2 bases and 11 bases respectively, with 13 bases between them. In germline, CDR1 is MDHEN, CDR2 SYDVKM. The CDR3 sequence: CASSLQVYGTPLHF. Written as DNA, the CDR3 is TGTGCCAGCAGTTTACAGGTCTACGGGACACCCCTCCACTTT.

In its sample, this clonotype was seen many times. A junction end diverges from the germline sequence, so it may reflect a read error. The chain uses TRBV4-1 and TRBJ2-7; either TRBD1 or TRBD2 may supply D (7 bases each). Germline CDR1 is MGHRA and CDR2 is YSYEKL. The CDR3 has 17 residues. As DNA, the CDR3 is TGTGCCAGCAGCCAAGCAATCGGGACAGCGGGGCCTTACGAGCAGTACTTC. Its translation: CASSQAIGTAGPYEQYF.

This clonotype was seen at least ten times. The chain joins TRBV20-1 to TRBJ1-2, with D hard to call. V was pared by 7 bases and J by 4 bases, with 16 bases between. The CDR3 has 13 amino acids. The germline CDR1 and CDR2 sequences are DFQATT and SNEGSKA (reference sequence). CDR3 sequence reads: CSGKPTETYGYTF. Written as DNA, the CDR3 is TGCAGTGGTAAGCCGACGGAGACCTATGGCTACACCTTC.

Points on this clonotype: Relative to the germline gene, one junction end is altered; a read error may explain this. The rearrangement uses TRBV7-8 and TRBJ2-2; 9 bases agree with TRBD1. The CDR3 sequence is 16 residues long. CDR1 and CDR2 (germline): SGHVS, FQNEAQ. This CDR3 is CASSLEYRGHTGEPFF. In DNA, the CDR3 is TGTGCCAGCAGCTTAGAGTACAGGGGGCATACCGGGGAGCCGTTTTTT.

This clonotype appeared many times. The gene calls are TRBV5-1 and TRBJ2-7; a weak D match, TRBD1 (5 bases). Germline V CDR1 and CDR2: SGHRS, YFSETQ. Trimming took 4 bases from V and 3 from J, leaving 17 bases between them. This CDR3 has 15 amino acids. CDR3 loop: CASSIGTWTYYEQYF. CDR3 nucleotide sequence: TGCGCCAGCAGCATTGGTACATGGACATACTACGAGCAGTACTTC.

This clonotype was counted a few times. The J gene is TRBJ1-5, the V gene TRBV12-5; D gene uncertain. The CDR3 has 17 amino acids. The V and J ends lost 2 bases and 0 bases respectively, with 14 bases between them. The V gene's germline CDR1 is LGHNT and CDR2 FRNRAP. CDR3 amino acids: CASGLQVSDLSNQPQHF. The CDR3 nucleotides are TGTGCTAGTGGTTTGCAGGTCTCGGACCTTAGCAATCAGCCCCAGCATTTT.

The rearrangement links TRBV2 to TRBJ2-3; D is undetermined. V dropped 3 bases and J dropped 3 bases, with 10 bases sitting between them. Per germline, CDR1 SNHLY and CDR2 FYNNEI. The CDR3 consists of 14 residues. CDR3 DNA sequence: TGTGCCAGCAGTGAGGTAGTTACGACAGATACGCAGTATTTT. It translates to CASSEVVTTDTQYF. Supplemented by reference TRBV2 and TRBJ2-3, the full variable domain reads EPEVTQTPSHQVTQMGQEVILRCVPISNHLYFYWYRQILGQKVEFLVSFYNNEISEKSEIFDDQFSVERPDGSNFTLKIRSTKLEDSAMYFCASSEVVTTDTQYFGPGTRLTVL.

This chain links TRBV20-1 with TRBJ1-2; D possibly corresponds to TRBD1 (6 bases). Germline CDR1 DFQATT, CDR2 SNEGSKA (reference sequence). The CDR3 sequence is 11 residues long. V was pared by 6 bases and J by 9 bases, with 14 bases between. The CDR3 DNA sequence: TGCAGTGCCACGGGACACCAAAGCTACACCTTC. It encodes CSATGHQSYTF.